This entry concerns a single T cell receptor (beta chain). Its antigen is not identified. The sample is drawn from a study of blood T cells in healthy people across ages. General observations from the study: For the donors, CMV status was unknown and possibly confounded expanded clonotype changes. Getting older went along with TCR beta diversity per million T cells dropping roughly linearly.

Then a second PCR, running roughly 7 to 11 cycles, was carried out with a sample-barcoded 5' primer and a J-beta primer mix. Every cDNA molecule bore a tag from a template-switch adaptor containing 12 random nucleotides. Sequencing of every sample gave 2.5 million or more CDR3-containing paired-end reads. TCRdb passed the 5' RACE reads through MiXCR, listing each CDR3 protein once. The profile covers about 730,000 distinct CDR3 sequences, with 35% to 45% appearing a single time and 20% to 25% taken by the ten largest. The sample comprised blood. This TCR was sampled from a woman aged 55 to 70 in good health.

The CDR3 here is CASSPGSMSYNEQYF. The CDR3 DNA is TGTGCCAGCAGCCCAGGGTCGATGTCCTACAATGAGCAGTACTTC. V and J are TRBV7-3 and TRBJ2-7, with D possibly matching TRBD1 (5 bases). This CDR3 comprises 15 residues. From germline, CDR1 is SGHTA and CDR2 FQGTGA. V was trimmed by 5 bases and J by 7 bases, leaving 21 bases between them.